This TCR beta chain came from a study of T-cell reconstitution after alpha-beta-depleted transplantation in children. TCRbeta library construction was performed incorporating unique molecular identifiers. TCRdb ran MiXCR on the PCR reads and lists one entry per CDR3 protein. Of 250,000 to 350,000 distinct CDR3 sequences listed, 9.9% are singletons. Germline-derived CDR1 and CDR2 are SGHTA and FQGNSA. The CDR3 length is 13 residues. Trimming stripped 0 bases from V and 9 bases from J, with 9 bases between. The chain joins TRBV7-2 to TRBJ2-1; D is unresolved. Sequencing used PBMCs from the stem cell graft donor, obtained from the stem cell graft. The TCR comes from a human donor who donated a stem cell graft to a child with SCID. CDR3 nucleotides: TGTGCCAGCAGCTTAGCGCTGTCGATTGAGCAGTTCTTC. It yields the protein CASSLALSIEQFF.